This T cell receptor (beta chain) was sequenced in a study of blood T cell repertoires in COVID-19 (dated by TCRdb to 2018 to 2020). Concerning the study at large: The collaborator samples originated in the United States, Italy and Spain and spanned the acute and convalescent phases of COVID-19. The repertoires were released in a freely available public database intended as a resource for research on the immune response to SARS-CoV-2. Samples came from the ongoing ImmuneRACE study (first 160 participants) plus 1,254 subjects from 6 global collaborators. Subjects who had been exposed to COVID-19, were actively infected with it, or had recovered from it provided the deeply sampled blood TCRbeta repertoires that made up the dataset. A de-identified subject ID, COVID-19 status, age in years and sex were almost always included in the sample metadata. The material from the prospective study consisted of cDNA or gDNA derived from T cells, B-cell-depleted T cells, or PBMCs. Where available, HLA class I and class II types were obtained from metadata supplied by the sample provider rather than from assay-based typing.

TCRbeta CDR3 regions were amplified from genomic DNA using the immunoSEQ Assay, a bias-controlled multiplex PCR. The study's processing was this. Nucleated cell counts per sample were estimated from amplification of reference gene primers within the assay. To quantify the absolute abundance of each unique TCRbeta CDR3 rearrangement, sequence reads were collapsed and filtered. For each sample, productive Simpson clonality was calculated by taking the square root of Simpson's diversity index across productive rearrangements. Drawn from immuneACCESS, this table holds only the in-frame rearrangements with V and J called that TCRdb kept. Clones are partly lost; checked studies trace under half to an unresolved V gene and leave the rest unexplained. V, J and clone size derive from that table, while D and trimming were established from the DNA sequence. Recorded for this sample are 70,000 to 90,000 clones; approximately 86% of them occurred a single time. The biggest ten clones account for over 25% of the sample.

Each collaborating institution followed its own protocols to collect whole blood in K2EDTA tubes. For TCRbeta analysis, collaborator samples were shipped as frozen whole blood, as isolated PBMCs, or as DNA extracted from either sample type. CDR1 and CDR2 were assigned from the germline V gene (reference sequence) as SGHNT and YYREEE. V is trimmed back by 2 bases and J by 9 bases, and the junction contains 8 bases that no gene match accounts for. CDR3 length: 14 amino acids, cysteine to phenylalanine. Only the CDR3 DNA is retained, 42 bases long and in frame from the first base. What the authors observed across the whole study: The amount of clinical and demographic metadata varied by source and participant and was provided uncurated.

Notes on this clone: What this receptor recognizes is not known. No qualities accompany the bases; no much larger clone lies one base away.

Sequenced input: peripheral blood. The receptor's source is a middle-aged man with acute or convalescent COVID-19. The chain was built from TRBV5-4 and TRBJ2-5; 9 of the junction bases match TRBD2. The DNA reads as follows: TGTGCCAGCAGCTTAGGGACTAGCTGGGAGGCCCAGTACTTC. This sequence encodes CASSLGTSWEAQYF.